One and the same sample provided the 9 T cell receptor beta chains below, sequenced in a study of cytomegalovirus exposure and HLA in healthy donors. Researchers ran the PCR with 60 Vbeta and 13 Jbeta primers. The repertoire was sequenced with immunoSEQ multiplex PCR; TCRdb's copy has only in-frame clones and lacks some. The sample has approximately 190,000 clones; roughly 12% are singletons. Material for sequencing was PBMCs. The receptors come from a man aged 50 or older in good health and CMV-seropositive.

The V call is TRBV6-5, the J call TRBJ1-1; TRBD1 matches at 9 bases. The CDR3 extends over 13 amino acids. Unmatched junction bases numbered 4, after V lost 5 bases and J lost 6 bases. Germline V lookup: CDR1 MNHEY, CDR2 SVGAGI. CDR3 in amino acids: CASSGRQGAEAFF. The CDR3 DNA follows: TGTGCCAGCAGTGGCAGACAGGGGGCTGAAGCTTTCTTT.

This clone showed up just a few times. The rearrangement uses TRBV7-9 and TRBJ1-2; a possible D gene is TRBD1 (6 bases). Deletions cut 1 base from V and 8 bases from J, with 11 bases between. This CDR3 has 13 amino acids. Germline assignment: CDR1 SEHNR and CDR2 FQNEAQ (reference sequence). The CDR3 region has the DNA TGTGCCAGCAGCTTAGAACAGGGAAGCGGCTACACCTTC. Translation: CASSLEQGSGYTF.

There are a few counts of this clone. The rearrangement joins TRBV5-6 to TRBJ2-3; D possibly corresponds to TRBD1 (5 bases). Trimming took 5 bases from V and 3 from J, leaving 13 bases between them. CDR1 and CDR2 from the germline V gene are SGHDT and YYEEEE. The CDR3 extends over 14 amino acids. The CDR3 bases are TGTGCCAGCAGAAAAGGCAGGGAAACAGATACGCAGTATTTT. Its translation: CASRKGRETDTQYF.

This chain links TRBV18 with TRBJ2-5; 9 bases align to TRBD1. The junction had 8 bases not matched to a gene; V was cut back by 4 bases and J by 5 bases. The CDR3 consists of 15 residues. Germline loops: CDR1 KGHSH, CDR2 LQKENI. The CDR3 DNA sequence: TGTGCCAGCTCACGCGGACAGGGGCGGGAGGAGACCCAGTACTTC. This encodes CASSRGQGREETQYF.

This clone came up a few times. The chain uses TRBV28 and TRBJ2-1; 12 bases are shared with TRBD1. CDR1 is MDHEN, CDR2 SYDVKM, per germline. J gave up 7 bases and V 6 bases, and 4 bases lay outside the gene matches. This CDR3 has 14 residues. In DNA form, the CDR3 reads TGTGCCAGCAGAGGGACAGGGGGCGAAAATGAGCAGTTCTTC. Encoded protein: CASRGTGGENEQFF. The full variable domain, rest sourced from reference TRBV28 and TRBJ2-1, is DVKVTQSSRYLVKRTGEKVFLECVQDMDHENMFWYRQDPGLGLRLIYFSYDVKMKEKGDIPEGYSVSREKKERFSLILESASTNQTSMYLCASRGTGGENEQFFGPGTRLTVL.

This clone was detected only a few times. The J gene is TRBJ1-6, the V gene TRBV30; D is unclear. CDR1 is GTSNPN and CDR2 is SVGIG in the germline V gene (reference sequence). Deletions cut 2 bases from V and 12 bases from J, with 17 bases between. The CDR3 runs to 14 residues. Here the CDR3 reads CAWSSQLPSGPLHF. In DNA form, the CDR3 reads TGTGCCTGGAGTTCACAACTACCAAGTGGACCCCTCCACTTT.

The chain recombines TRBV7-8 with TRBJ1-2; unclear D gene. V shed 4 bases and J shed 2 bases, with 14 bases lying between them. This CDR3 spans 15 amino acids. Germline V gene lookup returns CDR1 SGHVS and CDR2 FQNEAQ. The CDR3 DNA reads TGTGCCAGCAGCTCCGAACGACAAGTGAACTATGGCTACACCTTC. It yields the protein CASSSERQVNYGYTF. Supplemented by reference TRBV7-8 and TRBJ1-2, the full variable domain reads GAGVSQSPRYKVAKRGQDVALRCDPISGHVSLFWYQQALGQGPEFLTYFQNEAQLDKSGLPSDRFFAERPEGSVSTLKIQRTQQEDSAVYLCASSSERQVNYGYTFGSGTRLTVV.

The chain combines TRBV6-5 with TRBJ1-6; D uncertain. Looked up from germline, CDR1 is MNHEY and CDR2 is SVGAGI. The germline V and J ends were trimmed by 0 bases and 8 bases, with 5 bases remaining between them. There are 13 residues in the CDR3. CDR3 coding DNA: TGTGCCAGCAGTTACTCGCAGGATTCACCCCTCCACTTT. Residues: CASSYSQDSPLHF.

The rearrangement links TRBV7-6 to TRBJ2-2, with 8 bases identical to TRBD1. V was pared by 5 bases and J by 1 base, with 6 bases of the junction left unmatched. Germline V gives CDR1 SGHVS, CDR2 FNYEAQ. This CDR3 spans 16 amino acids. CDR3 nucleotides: TGTGCCAGCAGCCACGGACAGGGAGGGAACACCGGGGAGCTGTTTTTT. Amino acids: CASSHGQGGNTGELFF.